This entry features one TCR beta chain sequence. A sample-barcoded 5' primer and a J-beta primer mix were used in a second PCR of about 6 to 11 cycles. A template-switch adaptor containing 12 random nucleotides labeled each cDNA molecule. The yield of each sample was at least 3 million CDR3-containing paired-end reads. One entry per CDR3 protein results from TCRdb running MiXCR on the 5' RACE reads. The data show 1.5 million to 2 million distinct CDR3 sequences, about 39% seen once. This sample is drawn from a study of blood T cells in healthy people across ages. Investigators took around 10 milliliters of peripheral blood from every donor. V lost 1 base, J lost 0 bases, and 14 bases lay in between. The CDR3 runs 17 residues.

The material sequenced was blood. This receptor was identified in a human donor in good health. The chain links TRBV12-3 or TRBV12-4 to TRBJ2-3; the D gene is possibly TRBD2 (5 bases). In DNA form, the CDR3 reads TGTGCCAGCAGTTTAGAGAGCGGCCTAACTAGCACAGATACGCAGTATTTT. It encodes CASSLESGLTSTDTQYF.